This TCR beta chain was found in a study of T cells after yellow fever vaccination. The germline V gene has CDR1 SGHAT and CDR2 FQNNGV. V was shortened by 3 bases and J by 7 bases, with 15 bases between the two germline ends. This CDR3 has 14 residues. Notes on the study in general: Clones from primary vaccination mostly reappeared after the booster (roughly 95% CD4, about 85% CD8). Across the CD4 and CD8 compartments, a small share of clonotypes was present in both.

TCR cDNA, made by 5'RACE template switching, carried an added universal primer site and UMIs. MiXCR, run by TCRdb on the 5' RACE reads, gives a single entry per CDR3 protein. Of more than 50,000 distinct CDR3 sequences detected, 5.7% appear once; the ten largest clones hold around a third. The chain carries TRBV11-2 and TRBJ2-5, with D possibly TRBD2 on 5 matching bases. The source of this sequence is a man younger than 35 who received the YFV17D yellow fever vaccine. This specimen consisted of PBMCs, either bulk or a sorted T-cell subset (CD4+, CD8+, memory, or dextramer-sorted; not recorded which), obtained on the day of the yellow fever booster vaccination. The chain's CDR3 is CASSFQLDLGTQYF. Here the CDR3 DNA reads TGTGCCAGCAGCTTCCAACTAGATTTGGGGACCCAGTACTTC. Complete variable domain (other parts from reference TRBV11-2 and TRBJ2-5): EAGVAQSPRYKIIEKRQSVAFWCNPISGHATLYWYQQILGQGPKLLIQFQNNGVVDDSQLPKDRFSAERLKGVDSTLKIQPAKLEDSAVYLCASSFQLDLGTQYFGPGTRLLVL.